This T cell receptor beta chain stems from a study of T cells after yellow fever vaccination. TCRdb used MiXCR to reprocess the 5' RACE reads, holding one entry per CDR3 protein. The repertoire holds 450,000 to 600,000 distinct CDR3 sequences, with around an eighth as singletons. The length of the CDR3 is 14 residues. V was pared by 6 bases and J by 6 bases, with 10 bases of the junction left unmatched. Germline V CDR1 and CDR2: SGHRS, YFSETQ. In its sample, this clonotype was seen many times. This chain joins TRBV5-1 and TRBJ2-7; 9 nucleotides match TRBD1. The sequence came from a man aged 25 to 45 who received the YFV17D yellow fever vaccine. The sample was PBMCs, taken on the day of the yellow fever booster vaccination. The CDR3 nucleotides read TGCGCCAGCAACGCCAATGGACAGGGGACCGAGCAGTACTTC. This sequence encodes CASNANGQGTEQYF.